The rows below give T cell receptor beta chains drawn from one sample of a study of regulatory T cells in long-lasting Graves disease. TCRdb re-derived calls from the multiplex PCR reads in MiXCR, one entry per CDR3 protein. The data contain 510,000 or so distinct CDR3 sequences, about 11% of them singletons. In addition, the sample was reused for a study of T cells in Graves' hyperthyroidism and ophthalmopathy.

Material: peripheral blood mononuclear cells (PBMCs), obtained at new diagnosis, from a patient treated with antithyroid drugs. Receptors originate from a woman younger than 45 with Graves disease. Both conserved end residues are part of each CDR3. Each record gives: clone size, J gene, D gene, V gene, CDR3 protein, CDR3 DNA. A D gene is named only where the DNA matches it firmly. Where a row states a size, it is once, few, many or the class of an expanded clone; other rows omit it.

many | TRBJ2-7 | . | TRBV2 | CASSPTWIHEQYF | TGTGCCAGCAGTCCTACATGGATCCACGAGCAGTACTTC
many | TRBJ2-3 | . | TRBV18 | CASSPPGADTQYF | TGTGCCAGCTCACCACCGGGAGCAGATACGCAGTATTTT
. | TRBJ1-1 | TRBD1 | TRBV5-4 | CASSLGGLTGDAFF | TGTGCCAGCAGCTTGGGTGGGTTGACAGGGGATGCTTTCTTT
many | TRBJ1-6 | . | TRBV18 | CASSEISRESPLHF | TGTGCCAGCTCAGAAATTAGCAGGGAATCACCCCTCCACTTT
many | TRBJ2-3 | TRBD2 | TRBV12-3/TRBV12-4 | CASRNAGGQRDTQYF | TGTGCCAGCAGGAACGCGGGAGGGCAAAGAGATACGCAGTATTTT
many | TRBJ2-1 | . | TRBV10-3 | CAISPHGVGGNEQFF | TGTGCCATCAGTCCTCACGGAGTGGGGGGAAATGAGCAGTTCTTC
many | TRBJ1-1 | . | TRBV6-1 | CASVGLGFTEAFF | TGTGCCAGCGTAGGGTTAGGGTTCACTGAAGCTTTCTTT
few | TRBJ2-3 | . | TRBV29-1 | CSVPHLGSDTQYF | TGCAGCGTCCCTCACTTAGGATCAGATACGCAGTATTTT
many | TRBJ1-1 | . | TRBV3-1 | CASSQDPGGFTEAFF | TGTGCCAGCAGCCAAGATCCCGGGGGTTTCACTGAAGCTTTCTTT
many | TRBJ1-1 | . | TRBV10-3 | CAISGESEAFF | TGTGCCATCAGTGGGGAGTCTGAAGCTTTCTTT
many | TRBJ2-3 | . | TRBV12-3/TRBV12-4 | CASSLSDGVGDTQYF | TGTGCCAGCAGTCTATCGGACGGGGTGGGAGATACGCAGTATTTT
many | TRBJ2-3 | TRBD1 | TRBV24-1 | CATLDRVTDTQYF | TGTGCCACCCTAGACAGGGTGACAGATACGCAGTATTTT
. | TRBJ2-4 | TRBD2 | TRBV18 | CASSPGLAGNIRYF | TGTGCCAGCTCACCGGGGCTAGCGGGAAACATTCGGTACTTC
few | TRBJ1-2 | . | TRBV2 | CASRLSRVSAERYTF | TGTGCCAGCAGGTTGTCACGGGTTTCGGCAGAGAGGTACACCTTC
many | TRBJ1-1 | TRBD1 | TRBV10-3 | CAISDLLRGPGEAFF | TGTGCCATCAGTGATCTTTTGAGGGGGCCAGGTGAAGCTTTCTTT
. | TRBJ2-7 | TRBD1 | TRBV20-1 | CSAPSRTGVYEQYF | TGCAGTGCTCCTTCCCGGACAGGTGTTTACGAGCAGTACTTC
. | TRBJ2-3 | TRBD2 | TRBV4-2 | CASSQEAGGGTDTQYF | TGTGCCAGCAGCCAAGAAGCGGGAGGAGGCACAGATACGCAGTATTTT
many | TRBJ1-1 | . | TRBV7-3 | CASSFAKNTEAFF | TGTGCCAGCAGCTTCGCCAAGAACACTGAAGCTTTCTTT
many | TRBJ2-1 | . | TRBV18 | CASSPPGLWYNEQFF | TGTGCCAGCTCACCACCGGGATTATGGTACAATGAGCAGTTCTTC
many | TRBJ2-1 | TRBD2 | TRBV27 | CASSPDRLAGGPQEQFF | TGTGCCAGCAGTCCCGACAGACTAGCGGGAGGGCCTCAAGAGCAGTTCTTC
. | TRBJ2-1 | TRBD2 | TRBV6-2/TRBV6-3 | CASREPGTRAYNEQFF | TGTGCCAGCAGGGAACCCGGGACTAGAGCCTACAATGAGCAGTTCTTC
many | TRBJ2-3 | TRBD1 | TRBV2 | CASRVGTARQGTDTQYF | TGTGCCAGCAGAGTCGGGACAGCCAGGCAAGGCACAGATACGCAGTATTTT
many | TRBJ2-5 | . | TRBV28 | CASSVSIERTQYF | TGTGCCAGCAGTGTCTCCATTGAGCGGACCCAGTACTTC
. | TRBJ2-2 | TRBD1 | TRBV6-1 | CASSTGQGGELFF | TGTGCCAGCAGCACCGGACAGGGAGGGGAGCTGTTTTTT
. | TRBJ2-3 | . | TRBV20-1 | CSAPLESTDTQYF | TGCAGTGCCCCTCTGGAGAGCACAGATACGCAGTATTTT
. | TRBJ2-5 | TRBD1 | TRBV7-2 | CASSEGQVETQYF | TGTGCCAGCAGCGAGGGACAGGTTGAGACCCAGTACTTC
few | TRBJ1-4 | . | TRBV11-2 | CASSLDTGVEKLFF | TGTGCCAGCAGCTTAGATACGGGGGTTGAAAAACTGTTTTTT
many | TRBJ2-1 | TRBD2 | TRBV6-1 | CASSGSGTSGSWDEQFF | TGTGCCAGCAGTGGATCCGGGACTAGCGGGAGTTGGGATGAGCAGTTCTTC
many | TRBJ2-3 | TRBD2 | TRBV28 | CASSPLIAGGGVDTQYF | TGTGCCAGCAGTCCCCTAATAGCGGGAGGGGGGGTGGATACGCAGTATTTT
many | TRBJ2-1 | . | TRBV28 | CASSLWVGGTYNEQFF | TGTGCCAGCAGTTTATGGGTGGGAGGCACCTACAATGAGCAGTTCTTC
many | TRBJ1-2 | . | TRBV6-1 | CASSDGGNIYGYTF | TGTGCCAGCAGTGACGGGGGAAATATCTATGGCTACACCTTC
many | TRBJ1-1 | . | TRBV10-3 | CAISDGPATTEAFF | TGTGCCATCAGTGACGGCCCGGCGACCACTGAAGCTTTCTTT
many | TRBJ2-5 | . | TRBV18 | CASSPLRGAEETQYF | TGTGCCAGCTCACCACTCCGAGGGGCCGAAGAGACCCAGTACTTC
. | TRBJ1-1 | . | TRBV5-1 | CASRGRLNTEASF | TGCGCCAGCAGGGGCCGGTTGAACACTGAAGCTTCCTTT
few | TRBJ2-5 | . | TRBV9 | CASSVGGFRETQYF | TGTGCCAGCAGCGTAGGAGGTTTTCGAGAGACCCAGTACTTC
many | TRBJ1-2 | . | TRBV11-2 | CASSAQGTNYGYTF | TGTGCCAGCAGCGCCCAGGGAACGAACTATGGCTACACCTTC
many | TRBJ1-2 | . | TRBV20-1 | CSARDRGNGYTF | TGCAGTGCTAGAGACAGGGGTAACGGCTACACCTTC
many | TRBJ2-7 | . | TRBV5-1 | CASSLDGETYEQYF | TGCGCCAGCAGCTTGGACGGTGAAACCTACGAGCAGTACTTC
many | TRBJ2-2 | TRBD1 | TRBV6-1 | CASSGGQGFPGELFF | TGTGCCAGCAGTGGTGGACAGGGATTTCCCGGGGAGCTGTTTTTT
many | TRBJ2-1 | . | TRBV5-1 | CASSHRDGTTDEQFF | TGCGCCAGCAGCCACCGGGACGGTACTACGGATGAGCAGTTCTTC
many | TRBJ1-4 | TRBD1 | TRBV15 | CATSRDKTGTNEKLFF | TGTGCCACCAGCAGAGATAAGACAGGGACTAATGAAAAACTGTTTTTT